This record concerns one T cell receptor (beta chain) sequence. Per the original data handling: By means of reference gene primer amplification, nucleated cell counts were estimated. The protocol was immunoSEQ multiplex PCR, while the TCRdb copy is restricted to in-frame clones and leaves out a portion. V and J calls and clone size are copied from that table; D and trimming were computed from the DNA. This sample has 120,000 to 150,000 clones, with roughly 89% found just once. These data are taken from a study of blood T cell repertoires in COVID-19. Study background: The analysed material was cDNA or gDNA that came from T cells, B-cell-depleted T cells, or PBMCs.

The CDR3 runs 12 residues. Per germline, CDR1 SGHRS and CDR2 YFSETQ. Trimming left V 0 bases short and J 4 bases short, with 4 bases between. Specimen: peripheral blood. The rearrangement uses TRBV5-1 and TRBJ1-1; no firm D call. The receptor was isolated from a human donor in a cohort sampled during active COVID-19. The CDR3 coding sequence is TGCGCCAGCAGCTTGGGGAGCACTGAAGCTTTCTTT. Translation: CASSLGSTEAFF.